This T cell receptor beta chain is from a study of T cells after yellow fever vaccination. MiXCR, run by TCRdb on the 5' RACE reads, gives a single entry per CDR3 protein. The data hold a few hundred thousand distinct CDR3 sequences, with around 6.8% observed a single time. Germline CDR1 SGHTA, CDR2 FQGNSA. This CDR3 comprises 13 residues. V shed 4 bases and J shed 3 bases, with 7 bases lying between them. The sample holds many counts of this clonotype. Here the sequenced sample was PBMCs, taken roughly seven weeks after the first yellow fever vaccination. The sequence came from a man between 18 and 35 years old who received the YFV17D yellow fever vaccine. V and J are TRBV7-2 and TRBJ1-5; D gene uncertain. CDR3 sequence reads: CASSSDYNQPQHF. CDR3 DNA sequence: TGTGCCAGCAGCTCGGACTACAATCAGCCCCAGCATTTT.